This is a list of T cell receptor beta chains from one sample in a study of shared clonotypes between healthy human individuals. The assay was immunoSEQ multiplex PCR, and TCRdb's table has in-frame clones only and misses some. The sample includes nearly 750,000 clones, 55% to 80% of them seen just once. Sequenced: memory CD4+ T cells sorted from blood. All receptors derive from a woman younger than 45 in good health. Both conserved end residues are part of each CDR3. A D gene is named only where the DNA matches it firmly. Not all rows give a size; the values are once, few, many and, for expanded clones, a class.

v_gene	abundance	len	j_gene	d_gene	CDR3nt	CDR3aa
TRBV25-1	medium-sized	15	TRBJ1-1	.	TGTGCCAGCAGTGAGATTCAGGGTGGGAACACTGAAGCTTTCTTT	CASSEIQGGNTEAFF
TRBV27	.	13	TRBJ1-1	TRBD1	TGTGCCAGCAAGGGACAGCCGAACACTGAAGCTTTCTTT	CASKGQPNTEAFF
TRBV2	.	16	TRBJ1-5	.	TGTGCCAGCAGTTTACACGGGACGGAAAACGATCAGCCCCAGCATTTT	CASSLHGTENDQPQHF
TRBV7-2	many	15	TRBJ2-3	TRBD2	TGTGCCAGCAGCGGTATGGGGGGGAACACAGATACGCAGTATTTT	CASSGMGGNTDTQYF
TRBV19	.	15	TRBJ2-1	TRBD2	TGTGCCAGTCGGAGAGCGGGAGTGGGTTACAATGAGCAGTTCTTC	CASRRAGVGYNEQFF
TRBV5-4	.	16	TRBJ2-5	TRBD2	TGTGCCAGCAGAGCGGGGGGCGGGAGAGGTGTGGAGACCCAGTACTTC	CASRAGGGRGVETQYF
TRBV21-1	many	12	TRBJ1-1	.	TGTGCCAGCAGCAAGGGTCAGGGGATAGCTTTCTTT	CASSKGQGIAFF
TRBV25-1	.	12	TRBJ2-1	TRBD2	TGTCGTAGGACTAGCGCATACAATGAGCAGTTCTTC	CRRTSAYNEQFF
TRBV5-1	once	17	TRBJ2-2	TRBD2	TGCGCCAGCAGCTTGGCAACTAGCGGGACGAACACCGGGGAGCTGTTTTTT	CASSLATSGTNTGELFF
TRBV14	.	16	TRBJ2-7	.	TGTGCCAGCAGCCAAGATTATTTTGGAGCTGGGTACGAGCAGTACTTC	CASSQDYFGAGYEQYF
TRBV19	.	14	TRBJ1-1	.	TGTGCCAGTAGTATTTTAGGCGGGGTCACTGAAGCTTTCTTT	CASSILGGVTEAFF
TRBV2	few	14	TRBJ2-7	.	TGTGCCAGCATAGGCGTCGGTAACAGGTTCGAGCAGTACTTC	CASIGVGNRFEQYF
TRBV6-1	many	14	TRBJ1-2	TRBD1	TGTGCCAGCAGGGAAACCGGGACAGGGGATGGCTACACCTTC	CASRETGTGDGYTF
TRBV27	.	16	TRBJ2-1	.	TGTGCCAGCAGTTTATCAGCCAGCGGTTCCTACAATGAGCAGTTCTTC	CASSLSASGSYNEQFF
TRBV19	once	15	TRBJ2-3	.	TGTGCCAGTAGTATTGGAGCGGTGAGCACAGATACGCAGTATTTT	CASSIGAVSTDTQYF
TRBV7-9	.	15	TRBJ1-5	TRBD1	TGTGCCAGCAGTAATACAGGGGGCAACGGGCAGCCCCAGCATTTT	CASSNTGGNGQPQHF
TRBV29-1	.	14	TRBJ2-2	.	TGCAGCGTTTTACGGCAGGCGAACACCGGGGAGCTGTTTTTT	CSVLRQANTGELFF
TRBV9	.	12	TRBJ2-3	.	TGTGCCAGCAGCGTTACTACAGATACGCAGTATTTT	CASSVTTDTQYF
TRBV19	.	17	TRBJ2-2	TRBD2	TGTGCCAGTAGTCCCTTAAGACTAGCGGGACCGGGCGGGGAGCTGTTTTTT	CASSPLRLAGPGGELFF
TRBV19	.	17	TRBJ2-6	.	TGTGCCAGTAGTATAACGGGGGCGGAGGCTGGGGCCAACGTCCTGACTTTC	CASSITGAEAGANVLTF
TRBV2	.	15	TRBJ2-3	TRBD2	TGTGCCAGTACCCAGCGGGAGCCTTACACAGATACGCAGTATTTT	CASTQREPYTDTQYF
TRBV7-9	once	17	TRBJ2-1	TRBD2	TGTGCCAGCAGCTTAGTCGCGACTAGCGGGATTTACAATGAGCAGTTCTTC	CASSLVATSGIYNEQFF
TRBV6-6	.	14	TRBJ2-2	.	TGTGCCAGCAGTCCCCAGGTTGCCACCGGGGAGCTGTTTTTT	CASSPQVATGELFF
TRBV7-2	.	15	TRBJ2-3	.	TGTGCCAGCAGCCTGCGGGGCGTCTCCACAGATACGCAGTATTTT	CASSLRGVSTDTQYF
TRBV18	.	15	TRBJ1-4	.	TGTGCCAGCTCAGAAAGGACCCACGGAGGAGAAAAACTGTTTTTT	CASSERTHGGEKLFF
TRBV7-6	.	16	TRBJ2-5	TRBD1	TGTGCCAGCAGACATACCGGGACAGGGAATAGGAAGACCCAGTACTTC	CASRHTGTGNRKTQYF
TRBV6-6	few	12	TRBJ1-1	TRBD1	TGTGCCAGCAGGACAGGGGACACTGAAGCTTTCTTT	CASRTGDTEAFF
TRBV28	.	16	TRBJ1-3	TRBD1	TGTGCCAGCAGTTGGGACAGGCGGCGCTCTGGAAACACCATATATTTT	CASSWDRRRSGNTIYF
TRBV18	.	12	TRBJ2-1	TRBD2	TGTGCCAGCTCACCCGGGGGGATTGAGCAGTTCTTC	CASSPGGIEQFF
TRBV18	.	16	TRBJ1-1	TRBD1	TGTGCCAGCTCACCGCTTACGACAGGGGTCCTCACTGAAGCTTTCTTT	CASSPLTTGVLTEAFF
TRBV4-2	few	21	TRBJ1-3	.	TGTGCCAGCAGCCAAGGAAAGGCCCTGGCTGACGCTTCATTTTCTGGAAACACCATATATTTT	CASSQGKALADASFSGNTIYF
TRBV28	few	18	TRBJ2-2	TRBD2	TGTGCCAGCAGTTTAAGACTAGCGGGAGGGCCCTACACCGGGGAGCTGTTTTTT	CASSLRLAGGPYTGELFF
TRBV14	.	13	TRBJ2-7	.	TGTGCCAGCAGCCGATTCGACCAGGGGGAGCAGTACTTC	CASSRFDQGEQYF
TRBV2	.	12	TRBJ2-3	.	TGTGCCAGCAGGGGGGCGGGAGATACGCAGTATTTT	CASRGAGDTQYF
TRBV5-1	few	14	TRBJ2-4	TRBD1	TGCGCCAGCAGCCCCGGGACAGAGGCAAACATTCAGTACTTC	CASSPGTEANIQYF
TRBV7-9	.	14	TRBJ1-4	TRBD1	TGTGCCAGCAACCTTGGACAGGGAGAAGAAAAACTGTTTTTT	CASNLGQGEEKLFF
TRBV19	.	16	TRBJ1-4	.	TGTGCCAGTACCTCTGGCCAGGTGCCCCGTAATGAAAAACTGTTTTTT	CASTSGQVPRNEKLFF
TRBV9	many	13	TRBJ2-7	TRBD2	TGTGCCAGCAGGAGGACTAGCGGCTACGAGCAGTACTTC	CASRRTSGYEQYF
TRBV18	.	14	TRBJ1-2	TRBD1	TGTGCCAGCTCCCAGGACAGGGGAAATTATGGCTACACCTTC	CASSQDRGNYGYTF